This TCR beta chain was retrieved from a study of blood T cell repertoires in COVID-19. Individuals aged about 18 to 89 years were recruited from 20 to 25 US areas. In its sample, this clone was seen once. This CDR3 is 14 amino acids long. The germline V and J ends were trimmed by 5 bases and 0 bases, with 11 bases remaining between them. From germline, CDR1 is MNHEY and CDR2 SVGAGI. In the study's own analysis: Counts of nucleated cells, estimated from reference gene primer amplification, were obtained. The table came from immunoSEQ multiplex PCR; TCRdb's copy has only in-frame clones and leaves some out. V, J and clone size reflect that table, while D and trimming were determined from the DNA. The table has approximately 300,000 clones, around 90% seen once.

The clonotype was recovered from a woman aged 18-35 years with acute COVID-19. This rearrangement joins TRBV6-5 to TRBJ2-7; maybe TRBD2 (6 bases). The specimen sequenced was PBMCs or T cells enriched from blood (not recorded which). This CDR3 is CASSPSAPSYEQYF. In nucleotides, the CDR3 is TGTGCCAGCAGTCCTAGCGCACCCTCCTACGAGCAGTACTTC.